A selection of T cell receptor beta chains follows, all from one sample in a study of cytomegalovirus exposure and HLA in healthy donors. The data were produced by immunoSEQ multiplex PCR, yet TCRdb's version contains in-frame clones alone and is incomplete. Of about 95,000 clones listed, about two thirds are singletons. The specimen sequenced was PBMCs. The receptors stem from a woman aged 45-59 years in good health and CMV-seropositive. Each CDR3 is given without its conserved first and last residue. D genes are given only for firm matches. Rows may omit the clone size; those that give it use once, few, many or a size class.

clone_size j_call v_call d_call cdr3_aa
- TRBJ2-5 TRBV10-3 - AISELQGETQY
once TRBJ2-3 TRBV15 - ATRREPTDTQY
- TRBJ2-1 TRBV7-9 TRBD2 ASSSPRDYGNEQF
- TRBJ2-3 TRBV9 TRBD1 ASSVGAGQGPHTQY
- TRBJ2-1 TRBV28 TRBD1 ASKAAGTGGNNEQF
few TRBJ2-3 TRBV11-3 TRBD2 ASSFSTSGDTQY
- TRBJ1-2 TRBV28 TRBD1 ASSLSTGRNYGYT
- TRBJ2-3 TRBV2 - ASATGGRDTQY
- TRBJ2-1 TRBV7-3 - ASSLMPASGNEQF
- TRBJ1-6 TRBV6-1 TRBD1 ASSEAEGQGWNSPLH
- TRBJ1-1 TRBV6-5 - ASSYSAGTINTEAF
- TRBJ2-3 TRBV28 TRBD2 ASSFTLLPQNSGSTDTQY
- TRBJ2-1 TRBV11-2 - ASSPRSGSAEQF
few TRBJ2-7 TRBV7-9 TRBD2 ASSQLRGLAEEQY
- TRBJ1-5 TRBV7-8 - ASSRGGQVQPQH
- TRBJ2-3 TRBV7-2 - ASSPQGGGRTDTQY